The 6 T cell receptor beta chains in this list originate from one sample, sequenced in a study of cytomegalovirus exposure and HLA in healthy donors. The PCR was carried out with 60 Vbeta primers and 13 Jbeta primers. The repertoire was sequenced with immunoSEQ multiplex PCR; TCRdb's copy has only in-frame clones and lacks some. The table has 150,000 to 200,000 clones, about four fifths seen once. Source material: PBMCs. Receptors were obtained from a woman aged 18-29 years in good health and CMV-seronegative.

The genes are TRBV5-4 and TRBJ1-1; D not certain. Germline lookup yields CDR1 SGHNT and CDR2 YYREEE (reference sequence). Between the trimmed V and J ends, which lost 4 bases and 0 bases, there was a span of 10 bases. The CDR3 extends over 14 amino acids. The chain's CDR3 is CASSLGSVNTEAFF. CDR3 sequence (DNA): TGTGCCAGCAGCCTAGGTTCCGTGAACACTGAAGCTTTCTTT.

The rearrangement joins TRBV7-3 to TRBJ2-1, with D uncertain. With 0 bases removed from V and 7 bases from J, the gap between germline ends came to 7 bases. Looked up from germline, CDR1 is SGHTA and CDR2 is FQGTGA. CDR3 length equals 13 residues. The CDR3 sequence is CASSLTIGNEQFF. DNA of the CDR3: TGTGCCAGCAGCTTAACGATCGGTAATGAGCAGTTCTTC.

The DNA for the CDR3 is TGTGCCAGTAGTATGCCGGGAGCACCGGGGCCCCAGCATTTT. The encoded protein is CASSMPGAPGPQHF. The J gene is TRBJ1-5, the V gene TRBV19, with D unresolved. Germline CDR1 and CDR2: LNHDA and SQIVND (reference sequence). The CDR3 runs to 14 residues. Trimming pared 3 bases from V and 9 bases from J, leaving 15 bases between.

This rearrangement joins TRBV7-9 to TRBJ2-1; the D gene is possibly TRBD2 (5 bases). Germline-derived CDR1 and CDR2 are SEHNR and FQNEAQ (reference sequence). Trimming left V 4 bases short and J 3 bases short, with 13 bases between. This CDR3 contains 15 residues. The CDR3 sequence is CASSYPWTFYNEQFF. For the CDR3, the DNA is TGTGCCAGCAGCTACCCTTGGACTTTCTACAATGAGCAGTTCTTC.

The chain joins TRBV19 to TRBJ1-2; D gene unclear. The ends were cut back, 2 bases at V and 3 bases at J, with 7 bases in the middle. This CDR3 spans 13 amino acids. The germline gives CDR1 LNHDA, CDR2 SQIVND (reference sequence). CDR3: CASSIMADYGYTF. CDR3 DNA: TGTGCCAGTAGTATAATGGCGGACTATGGCTACACCTTC.

This sequence joins TRBV2 and TRBJ1-5; a possible D gene is TRBD1 (6 bases). The CDR3 spans 15 residues. The V end lost 3 bases, the J end lost 5 bases, and 14 bases lay between the germline ends. CDR1 and CDR2 (germline): SNHLY, FYNNEI. The CDR3 DNA reads TGTGCCAGCAGTGATCGTAGGTCAGGGGATCAGCCCCAGCATTTT. This gives the protein CASSDRRSGDQPQHF.